Shown below are 26 T cell receptor beta chains from a single sample sequenced in a study of blood T cell repertoires in COVID-19. Some clones are missing from TCRdb's copy, which holds only in-frame ones; the method was immunoSEQ multiplex PCR. The data show about 480,000 clones, 85% to 90% seen once. The sample taken for sequencing was peripheral blood. These receptors all come from a young man with COVID-19, enrolled during active disease.

This chain joins TRBV3-1 (or the pseudogene TRBV3-2) and TRBJ2-7; possible D gene TRBD1, 6 bases. This CDR3 region has 15 residues. CDR1 LGHDT and CDR2 YNNKEL come from the germline V gene (reference sequence). V lost 4 bases and J lost 4, with 17 bases in between. The CDR3 loop reads CASSPRTAGNYEQYF. Here the CDR3 DNA reads TGTGCCAGCAGCCCCCGGACAGCCGGGAATTACGAGCAGTACTTC.

About this clone itself: Its ends do not fully match the called genes, so a read error is possible. This rearrangement joins TRBV7-7 to TRBJ2-2, with TRBD2 as a possible D gene (6 bases). The V gene's germline CDR1 is SSHAT and CDR2 FNYEAQ (reference sequence). This CDR3 has 15 amino acids. The chain's CDR3 is CASSPRGRYTGELFF. Here the CDR3 DNA reads TGTGCTAGCAGCCCGCGGGGCAGGTACACCGGGGAGCTGTTTTTT.

In DNA form, the CDR3 reads TGTGCCAGCTCGGTGGGCAGCAATCAGCCCCAGCATTTT. This gives the protein CASSVGSNQPQHF. The chain couples TRBV18 to TRBJ1-5; D ambiguous. In germline, CDR1 is KGHSH, CDR2 LQKENI. Trimming shortened V by 6 bases and J by 1 base, and 7 bases separated the two germline ends. CDR3 length equals 13 residues.

The chain employs TRBV7-9 and TRBJ1-2; weak D call: TRBD1 (5 bases). This CDR3 is built from 15 residues. The V gene's germline CDR1 is SEHNR and CDR2 FQNEAQ (reference sequence). The ends were cut back, 4 bases at V and 6 bases at J, with 18 bases in the middle. The CDR3 sequence is CASSSMPRGRHGYTF. The CDR3 nucleotides are TGTGCCAGCAGCTCAATGCCTAGGGGCAGACATGGCTACACCTTC.

The chain uses TRBV24-1 and TRBJ2-7; 10 nucleotides agree with TRBD1. The J segment lost 2 bases and the V segment lost 4 bases, leaving 4 bases of the junction unmatched. The CDR3 contains 15 residues. Per germline, CDR1 KGHDR and CDR2 SFDVKD. CDR3 residues: CATSDGTGAAYEQYF. Written as DNA, the CDR3 is TGTGCCACCAGTGACGGGACAGGGGCCGCCTACGAGCAGTACTTC.

The chain recombines TRBV11-3 with TRBJ2-4; a possible D gene is TRBD2 (5 bases). The germline CDR1 and CDR2 sequences are SGHNT and YENEEA. V was pared by 1 base and J by 10 bases, with 8 bases between. CDR3 size: 12 residues. CDR3 sequence: CASSLAGTIQYF. DNA of the CDR3: TGTGCCAGCAGCTTAGCGGGAACGATTCAGTACTTC.

This chain connects TRBV2 to TRBJ2-7, with TRBD1 matching 8 bases. CDR1 and CDR2 (germline): SNHLY, FYNNEI. The CDR3 sequence is 15 residues long. V shed 4 bases and J 6 bases; nucleotides not matched to a gene: 11. CDR3 coding DNA: TGTGCCAGCAGTGTGTGGAGACAGGGGAATGGCGAGCAGTACTTC. It translates to CASSVWRQGNGEQYF.

The J gene is TRBJ2-1, the V gene TRBV21-1; TRBD2, the table's D call, lacks a check against the DNA. TRBV21-1 is deemed a pseudogene. This CDR3 is 17 amino acids long. The CDR3 DNA is TGTGCCAGCAGCAACGGATCCGGGAGAAGCTCCTACAATGAGCAGTTCTTC. Translating gives CASSNGSGRSSYNEQFF.

The chain recombines TRBV6-5 with TRBJ2-2; 7 nucleotides align to TRBD2. Germline V CDR1 and CDR2: MNHEY, SVGAGI. The CDR3 length is 15 residues. V gave up 6 bases and J gave up 7 bases; unmatched junction bases: 11. This chain's CDR3 is CASSTTGGGGGELFF. The CDR3 region has the DNA TGTGCCAGCAGCACCACCGGAGGCGGGGGCGGGGAGCTGTTTTTT.

This chain connects TRBV11-3 to TRBJ2-7; a weak D match, TRBD2 (6 bases). CDR1 and CDR2 from the germline V gene are SGHNT and YENEEA. The CDR3 sequence is 12 residues long. V dropped 3 bases and J dropped 5 bases, with 8 bases sitting between them. The CDR3 region has the DNA TGTGCCAGCAGCTTGCGGGACGACGAGCAGTACTTC. It codes for CASSLRDDEQYF. The entire variable domain, with the rest obtained from reference TRBV11-3 and TRBJ2-7, is as follows: EAGVVQSPRYKIIEKKQPVAFWCNPISGHNTLYWYLQNLGQGPELLIRYENEEAVDDSQLPKDRFSAERLKGVDSTLKIQPAELGDSAVYLCASSLRDDEQYFGPGTRLTVT.

J is TRBJ2-7 and V is TRBV4-2; the D gene is possibly TRBD2 (6 bases). Trimming stripped 0 bases from V and 3 bases from J, with 15 bases between. This CDR3 has 16 residues. In germline, CDR1 is LGHNA, CDR2 YNFKEQ. CDR3 residues: CASSQDGAGTFYEQYF. The CDR3 DNA follows: TGTGCCAGCAGCCAAGATGGGGCGGGGACTTTCTACGAGCAGTACTTC.

This chain links TRBV7-4 with TRBJ1-1; unclear D gene. The CDR3 totals 15 residues. Per the germline V gene, CDR1 is SGHVT and CDR2 is SQSDAQ. V was shortened by 0 bases and J by 3 bases, with 11 bases between the two germline ends. CDR3 amino acids: CASSLARRSYTEAFF. CDR3 DNA sequence: TGTGCCAGCAGCTTAGCGCGTAGGAGCTACACTGAAGCTTTCTTT.

The chain combines TRBV5-5 with TRBJ1-2; D remains unclear. V was pared by 0 bases and J by 1 base, with 4 bases between. The V gene's germline CDR1 is SGHKS and CDR2 YYEKEE (reference sequence). The CDR3 is 13 amino acids. The CDR3 reads CASSLAFNYGYTF. CDR3 sequence (DNA): TGTGCCAGCAGCTTGGCCTTTAACTATGGCTACACCTTC.

This chain connects TRBV6-6 to TRBJ2-7; the D gene is possibly TRBD2 (6 bases). This CDR3 is built from 14 residues. Trimming took off 4 bases at V and 3 bases at J, with 13 bases between the two ends. The germline CDR1 and CDR2 sequences are MNHNY and SVGAGI (reference sequence). CDR3 loop: CASSWSGRIYEQYF. CDR3 DNA sequence: TGTGCCAGCAGTTGGTCAGGGAGGATCTACGAGCAGTACTTC.

V usage is TRBV4-1 and J usage is TRBJ1-2, with D hard to call. Trimming took off 0 bases at V and 8 bases at J, with 16 bases between the two ends. Germline assignment: CDR1 MGHRA and CDR2 YSYEKL. This CDR3 is built from 15 residues. The chain's CDR3 is CASSQDSTLVGGYTF. The CDR3 nucleotides are TGCGCCAGCAGCCAAGATTCGACCCTTGTCGGGGGCTACACCTTC.

The V call is TRBV5-1, the J call TRBJ2-5; 8 bases match TRBD2. The CDR3 has 16 amino acids. CDR1 SGHRS and CDR2 YFSETQ come from the germline V gene. V trimming: 0 bases; J trimming: 4 bases; junction bases outside the gene matches: 8. CDR3 DNA: TGCGCCAGCAGCTTGGTGGGTAGCGGGGTTCGAGAGACCCAGTACTTC. Encoded protein: CASSLVGSGVRETQYF.

This chain connects TRBV6-5 to TRBJ2-2; possible D gene TRBD1, 6 bases. Germline V gene lookup returns CDR1 MNHEY and CDR2 SVGAGI. The CDR3 runs 16 residues. V lost 0 bases and J lost 5, with 13 bases in between. In DNA, the CDR3 is TGTGCCAGCAGTTACTCGGGGGCTAGAGGAACCGGGGAGCTGTTTTTT. It yields the protein CASSYSGARGTGELFF.

The CDR3 DNA is TGTGCCACCAGTGATCCCAGTGCAGGGGAGCTGTTTTTT. Its protein is CATSDPSAGELFF. V gene TRBV24-1 combines with J gene TRBJ2-2; D gene uncertain. This CDR3 is built from 13 residues. Germline loops: CDR1 KGHDR, CDR2 SFDVKD. V was pared by 3 bases and J by 8 bases, with 9 bases between.

The CDR3 is CASSQPKGAPTGELFF. CDR3 nucleotide sequence: TGTGCCAGCAGCCAACCCAAGGGAGCTCCCACCGGGGAGCTGTTTTTT. The chain combines TRBV27 with TRBJ2-2, with TRBD2 as a possible D gene (5 bases). V dropped 6 bases and J dropped 4 bases, with 18 bases sitting between them. Germline V gene lookup returns CDR1 MNHEY and CDR2 SMNVEV (reference sequence). The CDR3 consists of 16 residues.

This CDR3 is CASSVAGHEQFF. CDR3 sequence (DNA): TGTGCCAGCAGCGTAGCAGGGCATGAGCAGTTCTTC. The rearrangement links TRBV9 to TRBJ2-1, with D possibly matching TRBD1 (5 bases). Germline CDR1 and CDR2: SGDLS and YYNGEE. The CDR3 spans 12 residues. V was trimmed by 0 bases and J by 8 bases, leaving 6 bases between them.

The chain has TRBV11-2 and TRBJ1-6, with D perhaps TRBD1 (5 bases). Per the germline V gene, CDR1 is SGHAT and CDR2 is FQNNGV. V was pared by 2 bases and J by 7 bases, with 9 bases between. The CDR3 extends over 14 amino acids. The CDR3 nucleotides read TGTGCCAGCAGCTTAAGGGGCCGGAATTCACCCCTCCACTTT. Translating it yields CASSLRGRNSPLHF.

The V call is TRBV5-4, the J call TRBJ2-2, with D maybe TRBD2 (5 bases). V lost 3 bases and J 6 bases, leaving 12 bases between the germline ends. The length of the CDR3 is 14 residues. Germline values: CDR1 SGHNT, CDR2 YYREEE (reference sequence). DNA of the CDR3: TGTGCCAGCAGCTCCCGCCGGGGTCCCGGGGAGCTGTTTTTT. Translating it yields CASSSRRGPGELFF. The variable domain in full, completed from reference TRBV5-4 and TRBJ2-2, reads ETGVTQSPTHLIKTRGQQVTLRCSSQSGHNTVSWYQQALGQGPQFIFQYYREEENGRGNFPPRFSGLQFPNYSSELNVNALELDDSALYLCASSSRRGPGELFFGEGSRLTVL.

The genes are TRBV19 and TRBJ1-4, with D tentatively TRBD1 (5 bases). Germline CDR1 is LNHDA and CDR2 is SQIVND (reference sequence). Trimming removed 4 bases at V and 3 bases at J, with 21 bases between. CDR3 length: 18 residues. CDR3 in amino acids: CASSRLETRSGSNEKLFF. In DNA, the CDR3 is TGTGCCAGTAGTAGATTGGAAACGCGATCAGGGTCTAATGAAAAACTGTTTTTT.

The J gene is TRBJ1-5, the V gene TRBV3-1 (or the pseudogene TRBV3-2); D perhaps matches TRBD1 (5 bases). The V and J ends lost 1 base and 7 bases respectively, with 11 bases between them. This CDR3 comprises 14 residues. Germline CDR1 and CDR2: LGHDT and YNNKEL (reference sequence). CDR3 sequence reads: CASSQGVGGQPQHF. CDR3 DNA: TGTGCCAGCAGCCAAGGTGTCGGGGGGCAGCCCCAGCATTTT.

The chain carries TRBV6-5 and TRBJ2-1, with 7 bases that match TRBD2. The germline CDR1 and CDR2 sequences are MNHEY and SVGAGI. CDR3 length: 13 residues. The V segment lost 7 bases and the J segment 10 bases; nucleotides outside the gene matches: 10. Here the CDR3 reads CASKAETSSEQFF. As DNA, the CDR3 is TGTGCCAGCAAAGCTGAGACTAGCTCCGAGCAGTTCTTC.

This chain connects TRBV13 to TRBJ1-3, with D hard to call. There are 14 residues in the CDR3. Between the trimmed V and J ends, which lost 2 bases and 2 bases, there was a span of 7 bases. CDR1 is PRHDT and CDR2 is FYEKMQ in the germline V gene (reference sequence). CDR3 protein: CASSLNGPGNTIYF. CDR3 nucleotides: TGTGCCAGCAGCTTAAATGGGCCTGGAAACACCATATATTTT.